This entry concerns a single TCR beta chain. Its specific antigen is unknown. The input lacks base qualities; no much larger clone sits a single base away. This same CDR3 is encoded by further DNA sequences in the sample. The sample comes from a study of control samples from healthy donors and cancer patients (dated by TCRdb to 2020 to 2021). Libraries were constructed by the immunoSEQ multiplex PCR assay. TCRdb took over this immuneACCESS table, retaining in-frame rearrangements with V and J assigned. Such tables are incomplete; in checked studies, under half of the missing clones stem from an unresolved V gene, and the remainder is unexplained. This sample holds over 120,000 clones; 80% to 95% were observed only once. The top ten constitute roughly 3.2% of the sample. The sample taken for sequencing was blood. This receptor was taken from a man aged 25 to 40 in good health.

In nucleotide form, the sequence is TGTGCCAGTAGTACGAGAACCGGGGAGCTGTTTTTT. Its product reads: CASSTRTGELFF. The chain is assembled from TRBV19 and TRBJ2-2; no D gene is confidently identified. Measured from the cysteine to the phenylalanine, the CDR3 is 12 residues long. Only the CDR3 DNA is retained, 36 bases long and in frame from the first base. V is clipped by 4 bases and J by 5 bases, and the sequence between their germline boundaries is 5 bases long. CDR1 and CDR2 were assigned from the germline V gene (reference sequence) as LNHDA and SQIVND.